By sample fraction, the clone carrying this TCR beta chain is large. This sample was included in a study of patients and donors after allogeneic stem cell transplantation. J was trimmed by 4 bases and V by 3 bases; bases with no gene match: 8. The CDR3 length is 15 residues. The V gene's germline CDR1 is DFQATT and CDR2 SNEGSKA (reference sequence). TCRdb ran MiXCR on the RT-PCR reads and lists one entry per CDR3 protein. The repertoire holds about 40,000 distinct CDR3 sequences, with 25% to 40% as singletons. The V gene is TRBV20-1, the J gene TRBJ2-7; 11 bases are a match to TRBD1. This clonotype was sampled from a human donor who was either an allogeneic HSCT recipient or a stem cell or donor lymphocyte infusion donor (not recorded which). It is not recorded whose cells these are; they may come from a transplant donor. Sequencing was performed on blood, either unsorted or a sorted T cell fraction (not recorded which). CDR3 amino acids: CSARGDRGFGYEQYF. The CDR3 bases are TGCAGTGCTAGGGGGGACAGGGGGTTCGGGTACGAGCAGTACTTC.